A selection of T cell receptor beta chains follows, all from one sample in a study of blood T cell repertoires in COVID-19. Clones were read by immunoSEQ multiplex PCR, and TCRdb kept only the in-frame ones, dropping some. The sample yields 200,000 to 250,000 clones, more than 80% seen once. What was sequenced was PBMCs or T cells enriched from blood (not recorded which). These receptor sequences come from a woman in her thirties or forties with acute COVID-19. Each CDR3 is given with its conserved first and last residue. D genes are given only for firm matches. Clone size appears in some rows only: once, few, many, or a class for an expanded clone.

CDR3 protein	CDR3 DNA	J gene	D gene	clone size	V gene
CASSLTSGGRMDGYTF	TGTGCCAGCAGCTTAACCTCAGGGGGCAGGATGGATGGCTACACCTTC	TRBJ1-2	TRBD1	.	TRBV7-3
CASSIAGYSGNTIYF	TGTGCCAGTAGTATAGCGGGGTACTCTGGAAACACCATATATTTT	TRBJ1-3	.	.	TRBV19
CASSLGGAEAFF	TGTGCCAGCAGTTTAGGGGGCGCTGAAGCTTTCTTT	TRBJ1-1	.	.	TRBV12-3/TRBV12-4
CASSLMFRGRNTEAFF	TGTGCCAGCAGCTTAATGTTTAGGGGCAGGAACACTGAAGCTTTCTTT	TRBJ1-1	.	.	TRBV7-3
CASSLGQGLTGYTF	TGTGCCAGCAGCTTGGGACAGGGCCTTACTGGCTACACCTTC	TRBJ1-2	TRBD1	.	TRBV5-4
CASSLAGGRGEAFF	TGTGCCAGCAGTCTAGCAGGGGGTCGGGGTGAAGCTTTCTTT	TRBJ1-1	TRBD1	.	TRBV27
CASSVSGTGGWMNTEAFF	TGTGCCAGCAGTGTATCCGGGACAGGGGGCTGGATGAACACTGAAGCTTTCTTT	TRBJ1-1	TRBD1	.	TRBV2
CAISERGFPYGYTF	TGTGCCATCAGTGAGAGGGGGTTTCCCTATGGCTACACCTTC	TRBJ1-2	.	.	TRBV10-3
CASSAQTGSNTGELFF	TGTGCCAGCAGCGCTCAAACAGGGTCGAACACCGGGGAGCTGTTTTTT	TRBJ2-2	.	.	TRBV11-2
CASSEAAGQGGYTF	TGTGCCAGCAGTGAAGCGGCGGGGCAAGGCGGCTACACCTTC	TRBJ1-2	.	.	TRBV6-1
CASGRQGNTEAFF	TGTGCCAGCGGAAGACAGGGGAACACTGAAGCTTTCTTT	TRBJ1-1	TRBD1	.	TRBV27
CASSRVPWGLNTEAFF	TGTGCCAGCAGCCGAGTTCCCTGGGGCTTGAACACTGAAGCTTTCTTT	TRBJ1-1	.	.	TRBV4-2
CASSPPDVAGDRDTQYF	TGTGCCAGCTCACCACCAGACGTAGCGGGGGATCGAGATACGCAGTATTTT	TRBJ2-3	TRBD2	.	TRBV18
CASSQAGTAIHYGYTF	TGTGCCAGCAGCCAGGCCGGGACAGCCATTCACTATGGCTACACCTTC	TRBJ1-2	TRBD1	once	TRBV3-1/TRBV3-2
CASSTAGSKATDTQYF	TGTGCCAGCAGCACTGCAGGCTCAAAAGCCACAGATACGCAGTATTTT	TRBJ2-3	.	.	TRBV5-4
CASSQDRGRQLFF	TGCGCCAGCAGCCAAGACAGGGGGCGGCAACTGTTTTTT	TRBJ1-4	TRBD1	.	TRBV4-3
CASSSRATATNEKLFF	TGTGCCAGCAGCTCCAGGGCGACTGCAACTAATGAAAAACTGTTTTTT	TRBJ1-4	.	.	TRBV7-9
CASSPSGSTNYGYTF	TGTGCCAGCTCACCGAGTGGTTCGACTAACTATGGCTACACCTTC	TRBJ1-2	.	.	TRBV18
CASSSRRQTTSTDTQYF	TGTGCCAGCTCAAGTCGTAGACAAACAACTAGCACAGATACGCAGTATTTT	TRBJ2-3	.	.	TRBV18
CASSLEARRINEKLFF	TGCGCCAGCAGCTTGGAGGCCCGGAGGATTAATGAAAAACTGTTTTTT	TRBJ1-4	.	once	TRBV5-1
CASSHTGTGPQETQYF	TGTGCCAGCTCGCATACCGGGACAGGGCCCCAAGAGACCCAGTACTTC	TRBJ2-5	TRBD1	.	TRBV18
CATTPRTGGQPQHF	TGTGCCACCACCCCGAGGACAGGGGGACAGCCCCAGCATTTT	TRBJ1-5	TRBD1	.	TRBV2
CASSYSTYHEQFF	TGTGCCAGCAGTTACTCGACATATCATGAGCAGTTCTTC	TRBJ2-1	.	many	TRBV6-6
CASSLKGPAGGNNGYTF	TGTGCCAGCAGCTTAAAGGGTCCGGCAGGGGGCAATAACGGCTACACCTTC	TRBJ1-2	TRBD1	.	TRBV7-2
CASSADRAVDAFF	TGTGCCAGCTCAGCGGACAGGGCGGTGGATGCTTTCTTT	TRBJ1-1	TRBD1	.	TRBV18
CASSQAGQGLNEQFF	TGCGCCAGCAGCCAAGCGGGACAGGGGCTCAATGAGCAGTTCTTC	TRBJ2-1	TRBD1	.	TRBV4-3
CASSYSWDRQETQYF	TGTGCCAGCAGTTATAGTTGGGACAGGCAAGAGACCCAGTACTTC	TRBJ2-5	TRBD1	once	TRBV6-5
CASSSRWGRDGYTF	TGTGCCAGCAGCTCCCGATGGGGGAGGGATGGCTACACCTTC	TRBJ1-2	.	.	TRBV7-2
CASSLTQGADIQYF	TGTGCCAGCAGCTTAACGCAGGGGGCGGACATTCAGTACTTC	TRBJ2-4	TRBD1	.	TRBV7-9
CASSLARPGTGNTGELFF	TGTGCCAGCAGCTTGGCACGACCCGGGACAGGGAACACCGGGGAGCTGTTTTTT	TRBJ2-2	TRBD1	.	TRBV5-4
CATSRDKGMWNNSPLHF	TGTGCCACCAGCAGAGATAAGGGGATGTGGAATAATTCACCCCTCCACTTT	TRBJ1-6	.	.	TRBV15
CASSVGAGVINEQFF	TGTGCCAGCAGCGTCGGAGCGGGGGTGATTAATGAGCAGTTCTTC	TRBJ2-1	TRBD2	.	TRBV9
CASSYRGYTEAFF	TGTGCCAGTAGTTACAGGGGATACACTGAAGCTTTCTTT	TRBJ1-1	TRBD1	.	TRBV19
CASSETGQMGQPQHF	TGTGCCAGCAGTGAGACGGGACAAATGGGTCAGCCCCAGCATTTT	TRBJ1-5	.	.	TRBV6-1
CASSLGAGSGHEQYF	TGTGCCAGCAGTTTAGGGGCAGGGAGCGGGCACGAGCAGTACTTC	TRBJ2-7	.	.	TRBV27
CASSLGFGLAGAETQYF	TGTGCCAGCAGCTTAGGTTTCGGGTTAGCGGGTGCGGAGACCCAGTACTTC	TRBJ2-5	TRBD2	.	TRBV7-9
CASSKSRGGGREQFF	TGTGCCAGCAGCAAAAGCCGGGGAGGGGGAAGGGAGCAGTTCTTC	TRBJ2-1	.	.	TRBV7-2
CASKTYRDTGELFF	TGTGCCAGTAAGACCTACAGGGACACCGGGGAGCTGTTTTTT	TRBJ2-2	.	.	TRBV19
CATSDHSLEQFF	TGTGCCACCAGTGACCACTCTCTGGAGCAGTTCTTC	TRBJ2-1	.	.	TRBV24-1
CASSPGTGGDYGYTF	TGTGCCAGCTCTCCCGGGACAGGGGGTGACTATGGCTACACCTTC	TRBJ1-2	TRBD1	.	TRBV18
CASSYSGGLTEAFF	TGTGCCAGCAGTTACTCCGGGGGTTTAACTGAAGCTTTCTTT	TRBJ1-1	.	.	TRBV6-6
CASSPTIQGYEQFF	TGCGCCAGCAGCCCAACAATACAGGGGTATGAGCAGTTCTTC	TRBJ2-1	TRBD1	.	TRBV4-3
CASSPGQRNEKLFF	TGTGCCAGCAGCCCCGGACAGCGGAATGAAAAACTGTTTTTT	TRBJ1-4	.	.	TRBV5-4
CASSLVGGLWETQYF	TGTGCCAGCAGCTTAGTGGGGGGGCTGTGGGAGACCCAGTACTTC	TRBJ2-5	.	.	TRBV7-2
CASSLLAGGYNEQFF	TGTGCCAGCAGTTTATTAGCGGGGGGATACAATGAGCAGTTCTTC	TRBJ2-1	TRBD2	.	TRBV27
CASSSSVSGGNQETQYF	TGTGCCAGCAGCTCTAGCGTGAGCGGGGGGAACCAAGAGACCCAGTACTTC	TRBJ2-5	TRBD2	.	TRBV9
CASSPGQFYEQYF	TGCGCCAGCAGCCCGGGACAGTTCTACGAGCAGTACTTC	TRBJ2-7	TRBD1	.	TRBV5-1
CASTLAGGRQETQYF	TGTGCCAGCACCTTAGCGGGGGGGAGACAAGAGACCCAGTACTTC	TRBJ2-5	TRBD2	few	TRBV6-6